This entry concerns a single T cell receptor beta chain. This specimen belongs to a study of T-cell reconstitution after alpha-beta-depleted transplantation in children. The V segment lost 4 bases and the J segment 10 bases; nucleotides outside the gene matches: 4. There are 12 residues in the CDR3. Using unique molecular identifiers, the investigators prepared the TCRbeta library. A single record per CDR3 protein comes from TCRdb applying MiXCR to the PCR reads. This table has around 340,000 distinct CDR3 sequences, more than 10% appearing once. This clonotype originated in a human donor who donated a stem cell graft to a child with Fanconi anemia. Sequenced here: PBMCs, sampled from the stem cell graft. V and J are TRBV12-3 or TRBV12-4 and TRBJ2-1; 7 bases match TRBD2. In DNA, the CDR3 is TGTGCCAGCAGTTCCTGGGAGGGAGAGCAGTTCTTC. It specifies CASSSWEGEQFF.